The 9 T cell receptor beta chains given below trace back to one sample, sequenced in a study of PD-L1 blockade in urothelial cancer. Clones were sequenced by immunoSEQ multiplex PCR, and TCRdb holds only the in-frame ones, with some missing. This table has 40,000 to 45,000 clones, roughly four fifths appearing once. The time point: peripheral blood 6 weeks after treatment start. The material sequenced was PBMCs, taken around atezolizumab (anti-PD-L1) treatment. These receptors all come from a man aged 55 to 70 with urothelial cancer.

This chain joins TRBV14 and TRBJ2-6; TRBD2 agrees at 10 bases. This CDR3 is built from 14 residues. Looked up from germline, CDR1 is SGHDN and CDR2 is FVKESK. With 2 bases clipped from V and 11 bases from J, the junction kept 3 bases outside the gene matches. CDR3 DNA: TGTGCCAGCAGCCAATTCAGCGGGGGGGACGTCCTGACTTTC. As protein: CASSQFSGGDVLTF. Drawing the rest from reference TRBV14 and TRBJ2-6, the complete variable domain is EAGVTQFPSHSVIEKGQTVTLRCDPISGHDNLYWYRRVMGKEIKFLLHFVKESKQDESGMPNNRFLAERTGGTYSTLKVQPAELEDSGVYFCASSQFSGGDVLTFGAGSRLTVL.

This chain uses TRBV10-3 with TRBJ1-6, with 7 bases lining up with TRBD1. The CDR3 runs 14 residues. Germline V CDR1 and CDR2: ENHRY, SYGVKD. The J segment lost 6 bases and the V segment lost 7 bases, leaving 6 bases of the junction unmatched. The CDR3 reads CAINTGAPNSPLHF. The CDR3 DNA follows: TGTGCCATCAATACAGGGGCCCCTAATTCACCCCTCCACTTT.

The rearrangement links TRBV29-1 to TRBJ2-1; D is possibly TRBD1 (7 bases). From germline, CDR1 is SQVTM and CDR2 ANQGSEA. V lost 5 bases and J 6 bases, leaving 14 bases between the germline ends. This CDR3 is 13 amino acids long. DNA of the CDR3: TGCAGCGTTAACCAGGGGGGTGGCAATGAGCAGTTCTTC. Its translation: CSVNQGGGNEQFF.

The rearrangement links TRBV2 to TRBJ2-3; a weak D match, TRBD1 (5 bases). The CDR3 runs to 12 residues. Germline V gene data show CDR1 as SNHLY and CDR2 as FYNNEI. The germline V and J ends were trimmed by 6 bases and 3 bases, with 7 bases remaining between them. The CDR3 region is CASSRQTDTQYF. Here the CDR3 DNA reads TGTGCCAGCAGCAGACAGACAGATACGCAGTATTTT.

The genes are TRBV7-9 and TRBJ1-1; no definite D call. The germline V gene encodes CDR1 SEHNR and CDR2 FQNEAQ (reference sequence). This CDR3 comprises 13 residues. V was cut by 3 bases and J by 1 base, with 6 bases left in between. The CDR3 DNA follows: TGTGCCAGCAGCTTCACAGAGAACACTGAAGCTTTCTTT. Its protein product is CASSFTENTEAFF.

The gene calls are TRBV7-2 and TRBJ2-7; possible D gene TRBD2, 6 bases. Per the germline V gene, CDR1 is SGHTA and CDR2 is FQGNSA. This CDR3 spans 12 amino acids. V was cut by 4 bases and J by 6 bases, with 10 bases left in between. The CDR3 here is CASSSWGGEQYF. DNA of the CDR3: TGTGCCAGCAGCTCCTGGGGAGGCGAGCAGTACTTC.

The gene calls are TRBV10-3 and TRBJ1-1; tentative D call: TRBD1 (6 bases). There are 13 residues in the CDR3. Deletions cut 11 bases from V and 0 bases from J, with 13 bases between. Germline-derived CDR1 and CDR2 are ENHRY and SYGVKD. Here the CDR3 DNA reads TGTGCCTCAGGGAGGGGGGTGAACACTGAAGCTTTCTTT. It encodes CASGRGVNTEAFF.

On this clone itself: A read error may produce the germline difference seen at one junction end. The CDR3: CASSEERDRVYGYTF. The DNA for the CDR3 is TGCGCCAGCAGCGAAGAGAGGGACAGGGTGTATGGCTACACCTTC. The chain combines TRBV4-1 with TRBJ1-2; 9 bases are shared with TRBD1. Germline assignment: CDR1 MGHRA and CDR2 YSYEKL. The CDR3 sequence is 15 residues long.

This chain links TRBV30 with TRBJ1-6; D gene uncertain. The CDR3 totals 15 residues. V lost 1 base and J 7 bases, leaving 14 bases between the germline ends. Germline CDR1 GTSNPN, CDR2 SVGIG (reference sequence). The CDR3 region is CAWSGRTRVNSPLHF. The CDR3 nucleotides read TGTGCCTGGAGTGGACGTACACGGGTGAATTCACCCCTCCACTTT.